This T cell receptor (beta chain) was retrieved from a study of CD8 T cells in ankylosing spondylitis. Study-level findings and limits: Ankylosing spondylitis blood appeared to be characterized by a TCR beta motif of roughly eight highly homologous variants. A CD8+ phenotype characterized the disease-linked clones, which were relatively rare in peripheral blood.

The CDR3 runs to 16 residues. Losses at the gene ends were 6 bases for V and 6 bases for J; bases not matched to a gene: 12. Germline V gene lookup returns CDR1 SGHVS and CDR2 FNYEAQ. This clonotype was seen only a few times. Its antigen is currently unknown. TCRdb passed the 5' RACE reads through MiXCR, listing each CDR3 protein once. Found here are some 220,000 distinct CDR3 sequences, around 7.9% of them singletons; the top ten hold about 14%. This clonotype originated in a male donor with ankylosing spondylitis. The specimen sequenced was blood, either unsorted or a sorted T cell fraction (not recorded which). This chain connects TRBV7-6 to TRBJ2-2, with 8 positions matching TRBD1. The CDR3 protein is CASRPDRGVKAGELFF. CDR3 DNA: TGTGCCAGCAGACCCGACAGGGGAGTGAAGGCCGGGGAGCTGTTTTTT. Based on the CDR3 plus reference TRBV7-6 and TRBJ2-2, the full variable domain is GAGVSQSPRYKVTKRGQDVALRCDPISGHVSLYWYRQALGQGPEFLTYFNYEAQQDKSGLPNDRFSAERPEGSISTLTIQRTEQRDSAMYRCASRPDRGVKAGELFFGEGSRLTVL.